Listed below are T cell receptor beta chains from one sample, sequenced in a study of blood T cells in healthy people across ages. TCRdb itself ran the 5' RACE reads through MiXCR, one entry per CDR3 protein. The repertoire consists of around 2 million distinct CDR3 sequences, with 39% occurring once and the leading ten covering 23%. Sequences were obtained from blood. The receptors derive from a human donor in good health. Each CDR3 is given with its conserved first and last residue. Fields, in order: D gene, J gene, V gene, clone size, CDR3 DNA, CDR3 protein. A D gene is named only where the DNA matches it firmly. Only some rows state a clone size, as once, few, many or a class for expanded clones.

>-|TRBJ1-3|TRBV7-2|few
TGTGCCAGCAGCTTAGTTGTGGGTGCTGGAAACACCATATATTTT
CASSLVVGAGNTIYF
>TRBD1|TRBJ1-4|TRBV12-3/TRBV12-4|-
TGTGCCAGCAGTTTTTCGGCAGGGGGCGAAATCGCTGAAAAACTGTTTTTT
CASSFSAGGEIAEKLFF
>-|TRBJ2-3|TRBV10-3|many
TGTGCCATCAGTGTCTCGGGGACTAGCACAGATACGCAGTATTTT
CAISVSGTSTDTQYF
>-|TRBJ2-7|TRBV6-5|few
TGTGCCAGCAGTGTCCAGGGGGGAGGCAACGAGCAGTACTTC
CASSVQGGGNEQYF
>-|TRBJ2-1|TRBV19|-
TGTGCCAGTAGTATCCCCCGGGGGATCGCTTTTTACAATGAGCAGTTCTTC
CASSIPRGIAFYNEQFF
>-|TRBJ1-2|TRBV9|-
TGTGCCAGCAGCGAGGGGCCCCCGGGTCATTCCTATGGCTACACCTTC
CASSEGPPGHSYGYTF
>-|TRBJ2-2|TRBV13|-
TGTGCCAGCAGAGTCATTCGCGGCACCGGGGAGCTGTTTTTT
CASRVIRGTGELFF
>-|TRBJ1-1|TRBV2|-
TGTGCCAGCAGTGAAGGGAGGCAAGGGACTGAAGCTTTCTTT
CASSEGRQGTEAFF
>-|TRBJ2-5|TRBV3-1|-
TGTGCCAGCAGCCAGGGTTTGGAGAGACCCCCGGGGACCCAGTACTTC
CASSQGLERPPGTQYF
>-|TRBJ2-3|TRBV7-9|-
TGTGCCAGCAGCGCGGGACCCGAGCGGGATACGCAGTATTTT
CASSAGPERDTQYF
>TRBD1|TRBJ1-2|TRBV15|-
TGTGCCACCAGCAGAGCCCGGGACAGCTATGGCTACACCTTC
CATSRARDSYGYTF
>TRBD1|TRBJ2-3|TRBV7-8|-
TGTGCCAGCAGCACAGGGGGCCGACAGGGGCGATATACGCAGTATTTT
CASSTGGRQGRYTQYF
>TRBD2|TRBJ2-1|TRBV7-3|-
TGTGCCAGCAGCCATCGACTAGCGTCCTACAATGAGCAGTTCTTC
CASSHRLASYNEQFF
>-|TRBJ2-7|TRBV7-6|many
TGTGCCAGCAACTCAGGACCTAACTACGAGCAGTACTTC
CASNSGPNYEQYF
>TRBD2|TRBJ2-3|TRBV7-3|-
TGTGCCAGCAGCCTAGGGGCGGGGGTACTCACAGATACGCAGTATTTT
CASSLGAGVLTDTQYF
>-|TRBJ2-7|TRBV5-5|-
TGTGCCAGCAGCCTGGACTATCCCTACGAGCAGTACTTC
CASSLDYPYEQYF
>-|TRBJ1-2|TRBV27|-
TGTGCCAGCAGTTTTGTAGGTGCACGCTATGGCTACACCTTC
CASSFVGARYGYTF
>-|TRBJ2-2|TRBV11-2|-
TGTGCCAGCAGCTTTGGGGGTTTGAACACCGGGGAGCTGTTTTTT
CASSFGGLNTGELFF
>-|TRBJ2-7|TRBV29-1|-
TGCAGCGCTAAAGGGGACGGCCGCTCCTACGAGCAGTACTTC
CSAKGDGRSYEQYF
>TRBD1|TRBJ1-2|TRBV20-1|few
TGCAGTGCTAGCGTAACAGGGGTAGATGGCTACACCTTC
CSASVTGVDGYTF
>-|TRBJ2-3|TRBV11-3|once
TGTGCCAGCAGCTTCAAGGGTGACAGGTCGATAGATACGCAGTATTTT
CASSFKGDRSIDTQYF
>-|TRBJ1-5|TRBV7-2|-
TGTGCCAGCAGCTTAGGGCCAAGGGGGGGGCCCCAGCATTTT
CASSLGPRGGPQHF
>TRBD2|TRBJ2-7|TRBV9|-
TGTGCCAGCAGCGTAAGGGACTACTCCTACGAGCAGTACTTC
CASSVRDYSYEQYF
>-|TRBJ1-6|TRBV7-8|-
TGTGCCAGCAGCGCCATTATGGGTTCCTATAATTCACCCCTCCACTTT
CASSAIMGSYNSPLHF
>-|TRBJ2-1|TRBV2|-
TGTGCCAGCAGTGAAGCGCGCCCCTTCGGGACTGATGAGCAGGTCTTC
CASSEARPFGTDEQVF
>-|TRBJ1-1|TRBV28|few
TGTGCCAGCTGGGGGGACACTGAAGCTTTCTTT
CASWGDTEAFF
>-|TRBJ1-2|TRBV7-3|few
TGTGCCAGCAGCCCAAGCGGAGAGGCGCATGGCTACACCTTC
CASSPSGEAHGYTF
>-|TRBJ2-5|TRBV5-1|once
TGCGCCAGCAGCTTGGATGCGGGTAGGCAAGAGACCCAGTACTTC
CASSLDAGRQETQYF